These 2 T cell receptor beta chains share one sample of origin, sequenced in a study of T-cell memory formation after mild COVID-19. TCRdb re-derived calls from the 5' RACE reads in MiXCR, one entry per CDR3 protein. The sample records approximately 270,000 distinct CDR3 sequences, roughly 15% being singletons. The material sequenced was PBMCs or a T cell subset sorted from them (not recorded which). The receptors were gathered from a man aged 18 to 35 who had mild COVID-19 (a few samples of this study predate the infection). Cell type and time point are not known.

This clonotype showed up many times. The chain carries TRBV7-2 and TRBJ1-2; unclear D gene. The germline V and J ends were trimmed by 5 bases and 8 bases, with 15 bases remaining between them. Per the germline V gene, CDR1 is SGHTA and CDR2 is FQGNSA. This CDR3 comprises 13 residues. The CDR3 region has the DNA TGTGCCAGCAGCCCTGACGCATCATGGGGCTACACCTTC. As protein: CASSPDASWGYTF.

The chain carries TRBV6-1 and TRBJ1-2; D might be TRBD1 (5 bases). Trimming removed 6 bases from V and 6 bases from J, with 11 bases in between. The CDR3 is 12 residues long. Germline V lookup: CDR1 MNHNS, CDR2 SASEGT. The CDR3 loop is CASRMGGDGYTF. The CDR3 nucleotides read TGTGCCAGCAGGATGGGGGGTGATGGCTACACCTTC.